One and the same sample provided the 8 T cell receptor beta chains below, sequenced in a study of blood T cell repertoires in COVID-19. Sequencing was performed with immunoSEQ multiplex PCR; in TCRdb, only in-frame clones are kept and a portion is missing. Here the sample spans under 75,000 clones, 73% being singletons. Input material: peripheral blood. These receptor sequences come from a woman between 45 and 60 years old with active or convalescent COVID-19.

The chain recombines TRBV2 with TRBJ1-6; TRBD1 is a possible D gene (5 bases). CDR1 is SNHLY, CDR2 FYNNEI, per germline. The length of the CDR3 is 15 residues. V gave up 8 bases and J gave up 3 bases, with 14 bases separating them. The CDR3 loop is CASGFRGFYNSPLHF. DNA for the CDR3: TGTGCCAGCGGTTTTAGGGGATTCTATAATTCACCCCTCCACTTT. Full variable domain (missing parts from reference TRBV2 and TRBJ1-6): EPEVTQTPSHQVTQMGQEVILRCVPISNHLYFYWYRQILGQKVEFLVSFYNNEISEKSEIFDDQFSVERPDGSNFTLKIRSTKLEDSAMYFCASGFRGFYNSPLHFGNGTRLTVT.

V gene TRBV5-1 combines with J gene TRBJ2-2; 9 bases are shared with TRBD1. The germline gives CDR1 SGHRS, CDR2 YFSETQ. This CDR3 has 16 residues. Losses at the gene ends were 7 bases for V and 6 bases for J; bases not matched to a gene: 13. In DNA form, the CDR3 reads TGCGCCAGCGCCCTGACGACAGGGGGTTATGCCGGGGAGCTGTTTTTT. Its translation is CASALTTGGYAGELFF.

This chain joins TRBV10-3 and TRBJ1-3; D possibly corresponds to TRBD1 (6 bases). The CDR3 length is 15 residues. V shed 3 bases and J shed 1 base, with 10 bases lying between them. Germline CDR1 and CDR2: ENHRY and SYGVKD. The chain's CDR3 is CAISDSTGSGNTIYF. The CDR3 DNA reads TGTGCCATCAGTGATTCCACAGGGTCTGGAAACACCATATATTTT.

The CDR3 DNA reads as TGCAGTGCTAGCACAGAGGAGACCCAGTACTTC. It is translated as CSASTEETQYF. The genes are TRBV20-1 and TRBJ2-5; D remains ambiguous. The CDR3 covers 11 residues. Per the germline V gene, CDR1 is DFQATT and CDR2 is SNEGSKA (reference sequence). The V and J ends lost 3 bases and 5 bases respectively, with 7 bases between them.

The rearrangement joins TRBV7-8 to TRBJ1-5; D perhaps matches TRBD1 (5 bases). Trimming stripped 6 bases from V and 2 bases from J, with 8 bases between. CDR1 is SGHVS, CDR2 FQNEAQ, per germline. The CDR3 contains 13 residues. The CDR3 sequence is CASSLQGNQPQHF. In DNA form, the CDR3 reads TGTGCCAGCAGTCTACAGGGCAATCAGCCCCAGCATTTT. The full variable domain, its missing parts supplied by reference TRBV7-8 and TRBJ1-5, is GAGVSQSPRYKVAKRGQDVALRCDPISGHVSLFWYQQALGQGPEFLTYFQNEAQLDKSGLPSDRFFAERPEGSVSTLKIQRTQQEDSAVYLCASSLQGNQPQHFGDGTRLSIL.

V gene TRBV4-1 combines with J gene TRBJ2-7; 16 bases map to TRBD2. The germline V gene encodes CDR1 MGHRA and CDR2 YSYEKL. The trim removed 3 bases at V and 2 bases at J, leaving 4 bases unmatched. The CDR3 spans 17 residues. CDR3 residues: CASSQSGLAGGAYEQYF. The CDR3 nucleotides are TGCGCCAGCAGCCAGTCGGGACTAGCGGGAGGGGCCTACGAGCAGTACTTC.

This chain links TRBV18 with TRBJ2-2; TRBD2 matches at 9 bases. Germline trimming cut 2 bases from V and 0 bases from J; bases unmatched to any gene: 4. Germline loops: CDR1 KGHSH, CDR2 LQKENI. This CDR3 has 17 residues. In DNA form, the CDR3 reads TGTGCCAGCTCACCATCACTAGCGGGTTCGAACACCGGGGAGCTGTTTTTT. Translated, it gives CASSPSLAGSNTGELFF.

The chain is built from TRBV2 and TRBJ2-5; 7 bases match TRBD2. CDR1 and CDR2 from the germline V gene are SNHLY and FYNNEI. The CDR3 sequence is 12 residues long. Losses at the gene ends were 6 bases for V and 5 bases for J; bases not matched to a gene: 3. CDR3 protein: CASSQGGETQYF. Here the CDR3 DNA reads TGTGCCAGCAGCCAGGGAGGGGAGACCCAGTACTTC.